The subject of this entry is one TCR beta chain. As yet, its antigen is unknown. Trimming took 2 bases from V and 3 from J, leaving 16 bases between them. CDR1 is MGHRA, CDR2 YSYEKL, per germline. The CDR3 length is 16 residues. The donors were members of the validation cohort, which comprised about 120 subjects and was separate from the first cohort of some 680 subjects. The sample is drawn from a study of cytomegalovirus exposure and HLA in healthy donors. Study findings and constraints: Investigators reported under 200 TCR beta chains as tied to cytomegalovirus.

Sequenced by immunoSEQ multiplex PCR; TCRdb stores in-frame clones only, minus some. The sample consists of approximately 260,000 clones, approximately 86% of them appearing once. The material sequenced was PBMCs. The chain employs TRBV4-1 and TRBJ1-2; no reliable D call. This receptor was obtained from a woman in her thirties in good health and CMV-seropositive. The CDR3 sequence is CASSQREVGPDYGYTF. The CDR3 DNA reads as TGCGCCAGCAGCCAAAGGGAGGTAGGTCCCGACTATGGCTACACCTTC.